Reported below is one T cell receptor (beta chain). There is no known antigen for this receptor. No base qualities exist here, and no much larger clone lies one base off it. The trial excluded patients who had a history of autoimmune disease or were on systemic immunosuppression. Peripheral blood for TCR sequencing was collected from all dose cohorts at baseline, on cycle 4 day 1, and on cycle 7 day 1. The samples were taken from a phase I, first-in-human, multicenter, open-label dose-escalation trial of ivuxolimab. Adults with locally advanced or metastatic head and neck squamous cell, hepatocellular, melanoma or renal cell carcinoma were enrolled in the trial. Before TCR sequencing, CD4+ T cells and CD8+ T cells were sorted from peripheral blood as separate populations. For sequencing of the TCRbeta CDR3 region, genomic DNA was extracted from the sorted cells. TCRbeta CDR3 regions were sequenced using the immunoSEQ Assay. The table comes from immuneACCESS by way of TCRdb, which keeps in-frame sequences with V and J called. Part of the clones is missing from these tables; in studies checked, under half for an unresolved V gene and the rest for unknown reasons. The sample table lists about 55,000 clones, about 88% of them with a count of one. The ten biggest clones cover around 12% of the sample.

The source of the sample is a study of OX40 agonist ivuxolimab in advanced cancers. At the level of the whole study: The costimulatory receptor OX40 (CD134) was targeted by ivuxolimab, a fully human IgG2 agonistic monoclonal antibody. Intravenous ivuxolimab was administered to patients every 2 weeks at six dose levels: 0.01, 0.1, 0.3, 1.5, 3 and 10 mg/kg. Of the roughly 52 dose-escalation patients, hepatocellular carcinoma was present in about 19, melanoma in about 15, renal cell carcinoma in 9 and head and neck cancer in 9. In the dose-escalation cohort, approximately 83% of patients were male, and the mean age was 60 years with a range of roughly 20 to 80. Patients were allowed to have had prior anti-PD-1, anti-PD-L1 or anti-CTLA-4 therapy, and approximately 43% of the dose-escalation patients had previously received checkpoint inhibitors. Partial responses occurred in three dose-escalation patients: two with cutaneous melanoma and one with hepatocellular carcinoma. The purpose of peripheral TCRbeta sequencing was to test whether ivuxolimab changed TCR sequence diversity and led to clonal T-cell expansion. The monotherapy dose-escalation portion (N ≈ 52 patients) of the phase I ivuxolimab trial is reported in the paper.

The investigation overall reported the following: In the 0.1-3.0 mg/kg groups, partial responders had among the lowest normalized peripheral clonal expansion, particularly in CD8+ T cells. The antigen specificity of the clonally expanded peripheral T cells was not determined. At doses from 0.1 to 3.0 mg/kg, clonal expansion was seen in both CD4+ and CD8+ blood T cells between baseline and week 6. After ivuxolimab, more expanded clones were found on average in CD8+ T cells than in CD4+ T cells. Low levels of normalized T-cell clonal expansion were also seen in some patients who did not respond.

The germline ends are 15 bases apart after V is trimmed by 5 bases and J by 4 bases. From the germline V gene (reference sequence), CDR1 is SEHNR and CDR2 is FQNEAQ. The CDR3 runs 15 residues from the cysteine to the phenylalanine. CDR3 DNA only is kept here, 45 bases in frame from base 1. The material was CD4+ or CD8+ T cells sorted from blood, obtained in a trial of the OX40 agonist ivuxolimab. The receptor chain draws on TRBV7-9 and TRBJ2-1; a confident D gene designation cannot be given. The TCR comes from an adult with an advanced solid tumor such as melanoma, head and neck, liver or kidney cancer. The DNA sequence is TGTGCCAGCAGCACGATACCCAGCAGATACAATGAGCAGTTCTTC. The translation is CASSTIPSRYNEQFF.